The 2 T cell receptor beta chains below were found in one sample sequenced in a study of identical twins. Via MiXCR, TCRdb re-called the 5' RACE reads, giving one row per CDR3 protein. The table includes 700,000 to 950,000 distinct CDR3 sequences, approximately 13% detected once. Separately, the same data were catalogued under a study of yellow fever vaccine responses in identical twins.

The sequencing input was PBMCs. The receptors originated from a woman younger than 30 in good health.

This clonotype showed up just a few times. This chain links TRBV10-1 with TRBJ1-2, with D perhaps TRBD1 (6 bases). Germline assignment: CDR1 WNHNN and CDR2 SYGVQD (reference sequence). The CDR3 is made up of 13 amino acids. The V end was cut by 3 bases, the J end by 4 bases, with 9 bases between. CDR3 loop: CASSEGGSYGYTF. The CDR3 DNA follows: TGCGCCAGCAGTGAAGGGGGAAGCTATGGCTACACCTTC.

A few counts support this clonotype. The chain couples TRBV18 to TRBJ1-1, with 7 positions matching TRBD1. Per the germline V gene, CDR1 is KGHSH and CDR2 is LQKENI. V lost 6 bases to trimming and J lost 2 bases; unmatched junction nucleotides: 15. The CDR3 spans 17 residues. DNA of the CDR3: TGTGCCAGCTCCCGTTTCCTGACAGGGATGGGAAACACTGAAGCTTTCTTT. It yields the protein CASSRFLTGMGNTEAFF.